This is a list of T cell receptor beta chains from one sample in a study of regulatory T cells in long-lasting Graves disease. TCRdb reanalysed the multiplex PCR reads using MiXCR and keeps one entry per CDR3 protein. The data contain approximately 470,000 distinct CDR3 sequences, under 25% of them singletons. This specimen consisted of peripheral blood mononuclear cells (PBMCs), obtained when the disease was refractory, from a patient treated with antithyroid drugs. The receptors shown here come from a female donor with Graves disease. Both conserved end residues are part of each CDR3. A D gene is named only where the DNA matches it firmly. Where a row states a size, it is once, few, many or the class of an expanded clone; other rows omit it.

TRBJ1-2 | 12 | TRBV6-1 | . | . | CASSLAGIRDTF | TGTGCCAGCAGCTTGGCAGGGATTCGGGACACCTTC
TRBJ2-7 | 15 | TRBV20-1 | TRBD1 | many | CSASPGQGALYEQYF | TGCAGTGCTTCCCCGGGACAGGGGGCTCTTTACGAGCAGTACTTC
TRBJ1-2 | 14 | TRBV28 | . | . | CASSLLYSGYGYTF | TGTGCCAGCAGTTTATTGTATTCGGGCTATGGCTACACCTTC
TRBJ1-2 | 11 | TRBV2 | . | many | CASSDRYGYTF | TGTGCCAGCAGTGACCGTTATGGCTACACCTTC
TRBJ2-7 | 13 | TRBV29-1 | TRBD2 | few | CSVQRAGSYEQYF | TGCAGCGTCCAACGAGCGGGATCCTACGAGCAGTACTTC
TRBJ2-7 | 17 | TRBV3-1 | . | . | CASSQDPARTIRCEQYF | TGTGCCAGCAGCCAAGATCCCGCCAGGACGATCCGATGCGAGCAGTACTTC
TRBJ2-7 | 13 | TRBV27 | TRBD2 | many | CATAAGGPYEQYF | TGTGCCACCGCAGCGGGAGGGCCCTACGAGCAGTACTTC
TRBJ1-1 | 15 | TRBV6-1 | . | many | CASSGKQGGYTEAFF | TGTGCCAGCAGTGGAAAACAGGGTGGATACACTGAAGCTTTCTTT
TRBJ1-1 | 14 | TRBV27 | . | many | CASSLSAMNTEAFF | TGTGCCAGCAGTTTGTCAGCCATGAACACTGAAGCTTTCTTT
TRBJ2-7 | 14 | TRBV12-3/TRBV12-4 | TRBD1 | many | CASSSGTVAYEQYF | TGTGCCAGCAGTTCCGGGACAGTGGCCTACGAGCAGTACTTC
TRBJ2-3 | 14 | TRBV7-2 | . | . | CASSLEDGTDTQYF | TGCGCCAGCAGCTTAGAAGACGGCACAGATACGCAGTATTTT
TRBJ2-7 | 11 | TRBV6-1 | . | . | CASTEGYEQYF | TGTGCCAGCACTGAGGGTTACGAGCAGTACTTC
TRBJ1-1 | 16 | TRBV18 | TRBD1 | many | CASSPTGNPMNTEAFF | TGTGCCAGCTCACCGACAGGGAACCCTATGAACACTGAAGCTTTCTTT